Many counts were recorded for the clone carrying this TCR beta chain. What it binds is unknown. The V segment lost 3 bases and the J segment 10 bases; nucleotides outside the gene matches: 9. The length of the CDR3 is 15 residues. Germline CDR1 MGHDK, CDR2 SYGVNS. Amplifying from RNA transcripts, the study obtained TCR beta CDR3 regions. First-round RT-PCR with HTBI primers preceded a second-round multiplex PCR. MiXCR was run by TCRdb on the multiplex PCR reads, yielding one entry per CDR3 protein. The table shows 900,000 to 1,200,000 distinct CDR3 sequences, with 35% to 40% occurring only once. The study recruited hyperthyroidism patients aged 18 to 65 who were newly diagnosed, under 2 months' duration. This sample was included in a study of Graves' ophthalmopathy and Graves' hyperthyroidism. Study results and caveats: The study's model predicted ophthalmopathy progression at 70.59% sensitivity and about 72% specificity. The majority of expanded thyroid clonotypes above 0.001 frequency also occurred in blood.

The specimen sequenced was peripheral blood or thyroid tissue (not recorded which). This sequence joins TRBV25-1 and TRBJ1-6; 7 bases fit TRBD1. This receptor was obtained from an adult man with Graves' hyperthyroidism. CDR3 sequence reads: CASSDSGSGGSPLHF. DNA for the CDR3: TGTGCCAGCAGTGATTCTGGATCAGGGGGATCACCCCTCCACTTT. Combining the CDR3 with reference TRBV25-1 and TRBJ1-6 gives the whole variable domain EADIYQTPRYLVIGTGKKITLECSQTMGHDKMYWYQQDPGMELHLIHYSYGVNSTEKGDLSSESTVSRIRTEHFPLTLESARPSHTSQYLCASSDSGSGGSPLHFGNGTRLTVT.